This TCR beta chain was sequenced in a study of shared clonotypes between healthy human individuals (dated by TCRdb to 2019 to 2021). Some background on the complete study: A couple of women and a few men aged 18 to 49 years were included in the cohort. Blood TCR repertoires of about 5 healthy adults were deeply sequenced to estimate repertoire size and the extent of clonotype sharing between individuals. Libraries were prepared and TCR repertoires were sequenced by different laboratories using diverse techniques, in order to increase sequencing depth and limit assay-specific biases. Per donor, three plates each were used for CD4 naive and CD4 memory, two for CD8 naive, and one for CD8 memory. Each donor's leukapheresis produced roughly between roughly 0.85 and 9.5 billion PBMCs.

The donors were healthy, HIV-negative adults with no recently reported acute infections or vaccinations. Only Caucasian adults living in Nashville, Tennessee, USA were represented among the donors. CD4+ T cells were enriched by magnetic negative selection; naive cells were then positively selected on CD45RA, and the negative fraction formed the memory subset. After blood collection by leukapheresis, PBMCs were isolated using Ficoll-Histopaque density gradient centrifugation and then cryopreserved in the vapor phase of liquid nitrogen. Analytical flow cytometry was used to check the purity and quantity of each magnetically sorted T cell population. Each sorted fraction had its genomic DNA isolated and then quantified by UV absorbance on a Nanodrop 2000c. Regarding this clone: No antigen is known for it. Base qualities were left out, and no much larger clone turns up one base away.

The CDR3 starts with the cysteine, ends with the phenylalanine, and has 14 residues. Only the CDR3 region is kept as DNA, spanning 42 bases read in frame from base 1. CDR1 SGDLS and CDR2 YYNGEE are derived from the germline V gene. The germline ends are 8 bases apart after V is trimmed by 0 bases and J by 1 base. Using the deep immunoSEQ assay, TCR CDR3 regions were amplified from genomic DNA by multiplex PCR. Extracted genomic DNA from each cell subset was spread evenly across all wells of several immunoSEQ 96-well plates, with each plate serving as a replicate. For sorted subsets, 200 ng of genomic DNA, equivalent to 25,000 to 35,000 T cell genomes, went into each replicate PCR. Purified libraries were measured with a Qubit 3.0 fluorometer, size-checked on a Bioanalyzer 2100, and measured again with the KAPA Library Quantification kit. A separate single-read 150-cycle Illumina NextSeq 550 flow cell was used to sequence each immunoSEQ 96-well plate. The authors processed their data as follows. Because the immunoSEQ output included only junctional sequences and no quality scores, the filtering could not be the same as the filtering used for full-length reads. To assign V/J genes and CDR3, sequences were annotated using PyIR, a Python wrapper for IgBLAST v1.9, with IMGT germline references. Any read was removed if the V/J assignment was weak (E-value above 1e-6), the CDR3 was missing, or the read contained stop codons, out-of-frame junctions, or ambiguous translated residues. A V3J clonotype was defined by an identical inferred V gene, J gene, and CDR3 amino acid sequence. Percentage overlap between repertoires was computed as shared unique clonotypes divided by the size of the smaller repertoire. Repertoire richness was assessed with RTK rarefaction, the Chao1 estimator, and Recon v2.1 estimates of unobserved clonotypes. For all TCRbeta clonotypes obtained by the gDNA method from a handful of donors, generation probabilities were computed with OLGA. Not all clones reach the TCRdb copy of this immuneACCESS table, which keeps in-frame sequences only. Checked studies attribute under half of the gap to unresolved V genes and leave the rest unexplained. D and trimming come from the DNA, and the V and J calls and clone size come from that table. Within this sample are 2 million to 2.5 million clones, with 85% to 95% of them counted one time only. The ten biggest clones cover 0.39% of the sample.

Overall study results and their limits: Only blood was sampled, and tissue TCR repertoires likely differ from those in blood. Incomplete sequencing was indicated by rarefaction of sorted-subset datasets, despite the large sequencing depth. Naive subsets generally had larger estimated clonotype richness than memory subsets did. About 5% of naive CD4, 3.5% of naive CD8, 2.3% of memory CD4, and less than 0.45% of memory CD8 clonotypes were shared across a few donors. Compared with non-shared clonotypes, clonotypes shared by all four sorted-subset donors had higher generation probabilities. The genetic and exposure-history diversity represented was limited by the small number of donors. Pairwise subsampling indicated that sequencing depth was expected to affect the degree of clonotype sharing among donors.

The sequence was obtained from a man between 18 and 29 years old in good health. Some clones in this sample may be carry-over from other donors' samples. The sequence joins TRBV9 to TRBJ2-7; the D gene cannot be resolved reliably. Sequenced material: naive CD4+ T cells from PBMCs. Explained via the paper, the cell subset or site label denotes: CD45RA+ positively selected. The DNA sequence reads TGTGCCAGCAGCGTAGACGTCCGATCCTACGAGCAGTACTTC. Translation gives CASSVDVRSYEQYF.